This TCR beta chain was found in a study of cytotoxic CD8 clonotypes in ibrutinib-treated CLL. Study-wide points: Clonality grew at ibrutinib response; at progression, it decreased back toward baseline. Lymph node repertoires were not studied, and sampling times were unmatched. Clonality (at baseline) was higher than in age-matched healthy donors and tracked circulating CD8+ T-cell counts.

Many counts were recorded for this clone. The antigen is undetermined. Library input was 1.5 to 2 micrograms of DNA from cryopreserved PBMCs. Germline values: CDR1 MNHNS, CDR2 SASEGT. The V and J ends lost 3 bases and 7 bases respectively, with 3 bases between them. The CDR3 length is 11 residues. The data were produced by immunoSEQ multiplex PCR, yet TCRdb's version contains in-frame clones alone and is incomplete. Among tens of thousands of clones listed, nearly 55% were seen once. This receptor was identified in a human donor with chronic lymphocytic leukemia. The J gene is TRBJ1-4, the V gene TRBV6-1; no reliable D call. The source was PBMCs, collected at disease progression, from a patient treated with ibrutinib. For the CDR3, the DNA is TGTGCCAGCAGTGATATTGAAAAACTGTTTTTT. Protein sequence: CASSDIEKLFF.